These T cell receptor beta chains were read from a single sample in a study of shared clonotypes between healthy human individuals. Produced via immunoSEQ multiplex PCR; TCRdb's table is partial and in-frame only. This sample has 660,000 or so clones, with about 95% found just once. Material for sequencing was naive CD8+ T cells sorted from blood. The receptors were sampled from a woman in her 30s in good health. The CDR3 runs from the conserved cysteine through the conserved F or W. A D gene is named only where the DNA matches it firmly. Some rows have no size entry. The others give once, few or many, or a class for an expanded clone.

d_gene	v_gene	j_gene	abundance	CDR3aa	CDR3nt
TRBD1	TRBV19	TRBJ2-2	NA	CASSKTGAGELFF	TGTGCCAGTAGTAAGACAGGGGCCGGGGAGCTGTTTTTT
NA	TRBV28	TRBJ1-2	NA	CASRSQQVRTGYTF	TGTGCCAGCAGGTCTCAACAGGTCCGGACTGGCTACACCTTC
NA	TRBV5-6	TRBJ2-1	NA	CASSPTGGWSYNEQFF	TGTGCCAGCAGCCCTACGGGGGGCTGGTCCTACAATGAGCAGTTCTTC
NA	TRBV27	TRBJ1-5	NA	CASSQGIFGNQPQHF	TGTGCCAGCTCCCAGGGAATTTTCGGCAATCAGCCCCAGCATTTT
NA	TRBV30	TRBJ2-2	NA	CAWRLAGDTGELFF	TGTGCCTGGAGGTTGGCAGGGGACACCGGGGAGCTGTTTTTT
TRBD2	TRBV27	TRBJ2-1	NA	CASSPLTSGSREQFF	TGTGCCAGCAGTCCCCTGACTAGCGGGAGTCGAGAGCAGTTCTTC
NA	TRBV27	TRBJ1-1	NA	CASSLSFRGGTEAFF	TGTGCCAGCAGTTTATCCTTCCGGGGAGGAACTGAAGCTTTCTTT
TRBD2	TRBV9	TRBJ2-1	NA	CASSVSGRQDNEQFF	TGTGCCAGCAGCGTCAGCGGGAGGCAAGACAATGAGCAGTTCTTC
NA	TRBV27	TRBJ2-7	NA	CASGTGKGEQYF	TGTGCCAGCGGAACAGGGAAGGGCGAGCAGTACTTC
NA	TRBV5-4	TRBJ2-7	once	CASSLDEQYF	TGTGCCAGCAGCTTGGACGAGCAGTACTTC
NA	TRBV29-1	TRBJ2-1	NA	CSVESRKYNEQFF	TGCAGCGTTGAGTCGCGAAAGTACAATGAGCAGTTCTTC